The 32 T cell receptor beta chains in this list originate from one sample, sequenced in a study of T cells in tuberculosis. The assay was immunoSEQ multiplex PCR, and TCRdb's table has in-frame clones only and misses some. This repertoire shows roughly 30,000 clones, roughly nine tenths found once; its top ten account for 2% to 2.5%. Sequenced sample: PBMCs. These receptors originate from a donor between 10 and 35 years old with latent tuberculosis or without tuberculosis infection.

This chain joins TRBV7-8 and TRBJ2-3; 8 bases match TRBD2. This CDR3 has 16 residues. V lost 2 bases, J lost 3 bases, and 7 bases stayed unmatched. The V gene's germline CDR1 is SGHVS and CDR2 FQNEAQ. CDR3 protein: CASSLLAGTPTDTQYF. The CDR3 bases are TGTGCCAGCAGCTTATTAGCGGGGACTCCGACAGATACGCAGTATTTT.

This chain joins TRBV7-6 and TRBJ2-3; 7 nucleotides align to TRBD2. CDR3 length: 15 residues. V shed 2 bases, J shed 4 bases, and the junction held 6 bases outside the gene matches. The V gene's germline CDR1 is SGHVS and CDR2 FNYEAQ. CDR3: CASSLYSGTADTQYF. The CDR3 bases are TGTGCCAGCAGCTTATACAGCGGGACTGCAGATACGCAGTATTTT.

The chain recombines TRBV27 with TRBJ2-7; D gene uncertain. Trimming took off 3 bases at V and 0 bases at J, with 6 bases between the two ends. The germline gives CDR1 MNHEY, CDR2 SMNVEV (reference sequence). CDR3 size: 13 residues. The CDR3 region has the DNA TGTGCCAGCAGTTTTTCCCACTCCTACGAGCAGTACTTC. Translation: CASSFSHSYEQYF.

The chain recombines TRBV5-6 with TRBJ2-1; a weak D match, TRBD2 (6 bases). From germline, CDR1 is SGHDT and CDR2 YYEEEE. The germline V and J ends were trimmed by 2 bases and 3 bases, with 12 bases remaining between them. CDR3 length equals 15 residues. CDR3 protein: CASSFGVSGYNEQFF. In DNA, the CDR3 is TGTGCCAGCAGCTTCGGGGTTAGCGGCTACAATGAGCAGTTCTTC.

The chain uses TRBV30 and TRBJ1-5; 8 nucleotides line up with TRBD1. The CDR3 runs 13 residues. The germline CDR1 and CDR2 sequences are GTSNPN and SVGIG (reference sequence). Losses at the gene ends were 2 bases for V and 5 bases for J; bases not matched to a gene: 2. The CDR3 is CAWSPDRDQPQHF. CDR3 DNA sequence: TGTGCCTGGAGTCCGGACAGGGATCAGCCCCAGCATTTT.

The chain is built from TRBV5-4 and TRBJ1-2; the D gene is possibly TRBD1 (5 bases). Trimming pared 0 bases from V and 4 bases from J, leaving 7 bases between. Germline lookup yields CDR1 SGHNT and CDR2 YYREEE (reference sequence). This CDR3 has 13 residues. This chain's CDR3 is CASSLDDSYGYTF. The CDR3 region has the DNA TGTGCCAGCAGCTTGGACGACAGCTATGGCTACACCTTC.

The chain has TRBV19 and TRBJ2-7; D may be TRBD2 (5 bases). The CDR3 totals 15 residues. V lost 1 base to trimming and J lost 0 bases, with 10 bases between them. Germline V lookup: CDR1 LNHDA, CDR2 SQIVND (reference sequence). CDR3 in amino acids: CASSIARTFSYEQYF. Here the CDR3 DNA reads TGTGCCAGTAGTATAGCCAGGACTTTCTCCTACGAGCAGTACTTC.

The count of this clone is one. This chain connects TRBV5-4 to TRBJ1-4, with TRBD1 matching over 7 bases. The germline gives CDR1 SGHNT, CDR2 YYREEE (reference sequence). This CDR3 is 16 amino acids long. After removal of 4 bases from V and 4 bases from J, the junction contained 10 bases not matched to a gene. The CDR3 loop reads CASSPNRGTNNEKLFF. CDR3 bases: TGTGCCAGCAGCCCGAACAGGGGAACGAATAATGAAAAACTGTTTTTT.

This chain links TRBV7-6 with TRBJ2-1; 12 nucleotides agree with TRBD1. V was pared by 11 bases and J by 6 bases, with 11 bases of the junction left unmatched. Germline V gene data show CDR1 as SGHVS and CDR2 as FNYEAQ. The CDR3 has 15 amino acids. The CDR3 protein is CAASPGQGARNEQFF. The CDR3 region has the DNA TGTGCCGCGTCCCCGGGACAGGGGGCCCGCAATGAGCAGTTCTTC.

The V gene is TRBV18, the J gene TRBJ2-7; D might be TRBD1 (6 bases). CDR1 KGHSH and CDR2 LQKENI come from the germline V gene. V lost 4 bases, J lost 1 base, and 11 bases lay in between. The CDR3 spans 14 residues. The CDR3 region is CASSLRTDSYEQYF. As DNA, the CDR3 is TGTGCCAGCTCACTGAGGACAGATTCCTACGAGCAGTACTTC.

V usage is TRBV11-2 and J usage is TRBJ2-1, with TRBD2 matching 10 bases. The CDR3 runs 17 residues. After removal of 2 bases from V and 9 bases from J, the junction contained 13 bases not matched to a gene. In germline, CDR1 is SGHAT, CDR2 FQNNGV. CDR3 bases: TGTGCCAGCAGCTTAAAAGCCGGTCTAGCGGGAGCGGCTGAGCAGTTCTTC. This encodes CASSLKAGLAGAAEQFF.

The chain joins TRBV5-6 to TRBJ2-5; the match to TRBD1 covers 8 bases. Germline CDR1 and CDR2: SGHDT and YYEEEE. The CDR3 is 14 residues long. The J segment lost 4 bases and the V segment lost 3 bases, leaving 5 bases of the junction unmatched. DNA of the CDR3: TGTGCCAGCAGCTATGGACAGGGTAGAGAGACCCAGTACTTC. This translates into CASSYGQGRETQYF.

The J gene is TRBJ2-3, the V gene TRBV19; D perhaps matches TRBD1 (5 bases). Germline-derived CDR1 and CDR2 are LNHDA and SQIVND (reference sequence). V lost 6 bases to trimming and J lost 0 bases, with 13 bases between them. There are 15 residues in the CDR3. DNA of the CDR3: TGTGCCAGTAGGATAACAGGCACTAGCACAGATACGCAGTATTTT. Protein: CASRITGTSTDTQYF.

The chain joins TRBV7-9 to TRBJ1-1; D is undetermined. The germline V gene encodes CDR1 SEHNR and CDR2 FQNEAQ (reference sequence). Trimming took off 4 bases at V and 7 bases at J, with 7 bases between the two ends. This CDR3 has 11 residues. The CDR3 loop reads CASSSLYEAFF. The CDR3 region has the DNA TGTGCCAGCAGCTCACTCTATGAAGCTTTCTTT.

This chain links TRBV11-1 with TRBJ1-2; D is unresolved. Trimming pared 5 bases from V and 6 bases from J, leaving 16 bases between. The length of the CDR3 is 14 residues. Germline values: CDR1 SGHAT, CDR2 FQDESV (reference sequence). CDR3 coding DNA: TGTGCCAGCAGCATTGACCGGCGGTCAGATGGCTACACCTTC. Amino acids: CASSIDRRSDGYTF.

Details on this clone: Germline and junction disagree at one end, which may indicate a read error. The chain recombines TRBV6-1 with TRBJ2-2, with 7 nucleotides matching TRBD1. Germline V gene sequence: CDR1 MNHNS, CDR2 SASEGT. This CDR3 region has 17 residues. The chain's CDR3 is CASNEVGRGRYLGELFF. The DNA of the CDR3 is TGTGCCAGCAATGAAGTAGGAAGGGGGCGATATCTCGGGGAGCTGTTTTTT.

This chain uses TRBV28 with TRBJ1-5; perhaps TRBD1 as D (5 bases). This CDR3 contains 18 residues. Germline V gene lookup returns CDR1 MDHEN and CDR2 SYDVKM. Trimming removed 5 bases from V and 0 bases from J, with 20 bases in between. The CDR3 region is CASSPIGGVGHSNQPQHF. CDR3 in DNA: TGTGCCAGCAGTCCCATCGGGGGTGTGGGCCATAGCAATCAGCCCCAGCATTTT.

The V call is TRBV5-1, the J call TRBJ2-1; TRBD2 aligns across 10 bases. Trimming cost V 2 bases and J 8 bases; bases outside gene matches: 4. CDR1 is SGHRS, CDR2 YFSETQ, per germline. The CDR3 consists of 14 residues. The CDR3 region is CASSLAGGVYEQFF. The CDR3 DNA follows: TGCGCCAGCAGCTTAGCGGGAGGGGTGTATGAGCAGTTCTTC.

Details on this clone: The junction does not match germline at one end; this may be a read error. This chain uses TRBV18 with TRBJ2-3, with D tentatively TRBD1 (5 bases). Per germline, CDR1 KGHSH and CDR2 LQKENI. CDR3 length: 15 residues. CDR3 in amino acids: CAGSPSQGGSDTQYF. In nucleotides, the CDR3 is TGTGCCGGCTCACCAAGCCAGGGCGGTTCAGATACGCAGTATTTT.

The count of this clone is one. This rearrangement joins TRBV6-6 to TRBJ1-2; maybe TRBD1 (6 bases). CDR1 is MNHNY, CDR2 SVGAGI, per germline (reference sequence). V was clipped by 0 bases and J by 6 bases, with 11 bases between them. CDR3 size: 14 residues. The DNA for the CDR3 is TGTGCCAGCAGTTACTCCGAGGGGGGGAATGGCTACACCTTC. It is translated as CASSYSEGGNGYTF.

The V and J genes are TRBV28 and TRBJ2-7; possible D gene TRBD2, 5 bases. V shed 5 bases and J shed 1 base, with 18 bases lying between them. This CDR3 contains 16 residues. CDR1 is MDHEN and CDR2 is SYDVKM in the germline V gene. The DNA of the CDR3 is TGTGCCAGCAGTCCCTTCAAGAGGGTGTATTCCTACGAGCAGTACTTC. Protein sequence: CASSPFKRVYSYEQYF.

The chain is built from TRBV6-4 and TRBJ1-2; TRBD1 agrees at 7 bases. Losses at the gene ends were 4 bases for V and 8 bases for J; bases not matched to a gene: 10. This CDR3 has 14 amino acids. CDR1 is MRHNA, CDR2 SNTAGT, per germline. The CDR3 protein is CASSAEDTGDGYTF. The CDR3 nucleotides are TGTGCCAGCAGTGCCGAGGACACAGGGGACGGCTACACCTTC.

The chain combines TRBV7-2 with TRBJ1-2; 9 bases agree with TRBD1. J gave up 0 bases and V 5 bases, and 7 bases lay outside the gene matches. Per germline, CDR1 SGHTA and CDR2 FQGNSA. CDR3 length: 16 residues. CDR3 residues: CASSPGQGRANYGYTF. CDR3 nucleotide sequence: TGTGCCAGCAGCCCGGGACAGGGAAGGGCTAACTATGGCTACACCTTC.

The chain has TRBV7-9 and TRBJ1-4, with 8 bases that match TRBD1. The CDR3 has 15 amino acids. Germline loops: CDR1 SEHNR, CDR2 FQNEAQ (reference sequence). The V gene end was trimmed by 2 bases and the J gene end by 7 bases; junction bases not matched to a gene: 6. CDR3 nucleotides: TGTGCCAGCAGCTTACTGGGACAGGCAGGTGAAAAACTGTTTTTT. This codes for CASSLLGQAGEKLFF.

The chain carries TRBV27 and TRBJ2-3, with D tentatively TRBD2 (5 bases). The V and J ends lost 5 bases and 5 bases respectively, with 14 bases between them. The CDR3 totals 14 residues. CDR1 and CDR2 from the germline V gene are MNHEY and SMNVEV (reference sequence). CDR3 sequence (DNA): TGTGCCAGCAGTCCATACCCCCGGGAAGATACGCAGTATTTT. It is translated as CASSPYPREDTQYF.

The chain carries TRBV18 and TRBJ1-2, with a possible D match to TRBD1 (5 bases). CDR3 length equals 14 residues. Germline lookup yields CDR1 KGHSH and CDR2 LQKENI. V was pared by 5 bases and J by 8 bases, with 18 bases between. The CDR3 DNA follows: TGTGCCAGCTCAACGGTGGGGGGACCCTTGGGCTACACCTTC. Translating it yields CASSTVGGPLGYTF.

A remark on this clone: One junction end disagrees with the germline gene, perhaps due to a read error. The chain carries TRBV4-3 and TRBJ2-2; 11 bases agree with TRBD1. The CDR3 has 17 residues. CDR1 and CDR2 (germline): LGHNA, YSLEER. The CDR3: CASSLGQGAWNSGELFF. The CDR3 bases are TGCGCCAGCAGCCTAGGACAGGGGGCTTGGAACTCCGGGGAGCTGTTTTTT.

This clone was recorded once. The chain has TRBV21-1 and TRBJ1-5; the table's TRBD1 call for D was not verified on the DNA. TRBV21-1 is given as a pseudogene. The CDR3 is 18 residues long. In DNA form, the CDR3 reads TGTGCCAGCAGCAACCGCTCCGGGACAGGAGATAGCAATCAGCCCCAGCATTTT. Its translation is CASSNRSGTGDSNQPQHF.

The chain is built from TRBV28 and TRBJ2-7; 9 bases map to TRBD1. Per the germline V gene, CDR1 is MDHEN and CDR2 is SYDVKM. V lost 6 bases and J lost 4; bases outside the gene matches: 10. The length of the CDR3 is 15 residues. The DNA of the CDR3 is TGTGCCAGCAGAGGGGACAGGGAATCTTTGTACGAGCAGTACTTC. This codes for CASRGDRESLYEQYF.

This clone was seen once. The gene calls are TRBV5-4 and TRBJ2-7, with a weak D call TRBD2 (7 bases). Trimming took off 3 bases at V and 3 bases at J, with 19 bases between the two ends. The CDR3 runs 16 residues. Germline-derived CDR1 and CDR2 are SGHNT and YYREEE (reference sequence). CDR3 amino acids: CASSWGGPTEYYEQYF. As DNA, the CDR3 is TGTGCCAGCAGCTGGGGGGGGCCAACGGAATACTACGAGCAGTACTTC.

V usage is TRBV7-2 and J usage is TRBJ2-2; 8 positions agree with TRBD1. The CDR3 has 17 residues. Trimming cost V 1 base and J 4 bases; bases outside gene matches: 8. Germline V gives CDR1 SGHTA, CDR2 FQGNSA. This chain's CDR3 is CASSLVFWTGPTGELFF. In nucleotides, the CDR3 is TGTGCCAGCAGCTTAGTTTTCTGGACAGGGCCCACCGGGGAGCTGTTTTTT.

This clone was picked up one time. For the CDR3, the DNA is TGTGCCAGCAGCCCCTCATGGGGACTAGAACTCCCCTACGAGCAGTACTTC. Translating it yields CASSPSWGLELPYEQYF. The chain has TRBV27 and TRBJ2-7; 8 bases map to TRBD2. This CDR3 has 17 amino acids. With V trimmed by 6 bases and J by 2 bases, 15 bases remained unmatched. Germline CDR1 MNHEY, CDR2 SMNVEV (reference sequence).